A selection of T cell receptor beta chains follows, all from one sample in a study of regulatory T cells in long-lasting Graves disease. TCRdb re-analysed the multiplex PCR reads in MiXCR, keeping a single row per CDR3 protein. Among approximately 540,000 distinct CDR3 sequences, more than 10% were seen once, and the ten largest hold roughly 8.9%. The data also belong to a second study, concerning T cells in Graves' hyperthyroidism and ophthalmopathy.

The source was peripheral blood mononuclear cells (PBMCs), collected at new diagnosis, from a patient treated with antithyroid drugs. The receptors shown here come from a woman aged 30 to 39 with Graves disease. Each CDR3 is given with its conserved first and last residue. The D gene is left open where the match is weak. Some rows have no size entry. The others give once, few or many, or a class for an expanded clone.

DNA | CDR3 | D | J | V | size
TGCGCCAGCAGCCAAGATCACTGGACTAGAGAGACCCAGTACTTC | CASSQDHWTRETQYF | TRBD2 | TRBJ2-5 | TRBV4-3 | few
TGTGCCACTATGACAGGGGCGAACACCGGGGAGCTGTTTTTT | CATMTGANTGELFF | TRBD1 | TRBJ2-2 | TRBV5-6 | few
TGCAGTGCTCCCCTAGTATACGAGCAGTACTTC | CSAPLVYEQYF | NA | TRBJ2-7 | TRBV20-1 | many
TGCGCCAGCAGCCAAGATATCACAGGGGGGGGTCAAGCGGGAGGGCCTGAATCCTACAATGAGCAGTTCTTC | CASSQDITGGGQAGGPESYNEQFF | TRBD2 | TRBJ2-1 | TRBV4-3 | NA
TGCGCCAGCAGCTTGAGAGGGAGAGGTGATGAGCAGTTCTTC | CASSLRGRGDEQFF | NA | TRBJ2-1 | TRBV5-1 | NA
TGTGCCAGCCGTAATGTCGGCAGGGGAGATACGCAGTATTTT | CASRNVGRGDTQYF | NA | TRBJ2-3 | TRBV27 | many
TGTGCCTGGAGTAAACCGGGAGTAGGCACTGAAGCTTTCTTT | CAWSKPGVGTEAFF | NA | TRBJ1-1 | TRBV30 | many
TGTGCCAGCAGCCCGCAAGCGGCAGATACGCAGTATTTT | CASSPQAADTQYF | NA | TRBJ2-3 | TRBV11-2 | many
TGTGCCAGCAGTCCAATTAGCGGGAGGGAAAACACCGGGGAGCTGTTTTTT | CASSPISGRENTGELFF | TRBD2 | TRBJ2-2 | TRBV6-1 | NA
TGTGCCAGCAGTTTAGAGGCTAGCGGGGACCAAGAGACCCAGTACTTC | CASSLEASGDQETQYF | TRBD2 | TRBJ2-5 | TRBV28 | many
TGTGCCAGCTCTAGGGGAAATGGGCAAGAGACCCAGTACTTC | CASSRGNGQETQYF | NA | TRBJ2-5 | TRBV11-2 | many